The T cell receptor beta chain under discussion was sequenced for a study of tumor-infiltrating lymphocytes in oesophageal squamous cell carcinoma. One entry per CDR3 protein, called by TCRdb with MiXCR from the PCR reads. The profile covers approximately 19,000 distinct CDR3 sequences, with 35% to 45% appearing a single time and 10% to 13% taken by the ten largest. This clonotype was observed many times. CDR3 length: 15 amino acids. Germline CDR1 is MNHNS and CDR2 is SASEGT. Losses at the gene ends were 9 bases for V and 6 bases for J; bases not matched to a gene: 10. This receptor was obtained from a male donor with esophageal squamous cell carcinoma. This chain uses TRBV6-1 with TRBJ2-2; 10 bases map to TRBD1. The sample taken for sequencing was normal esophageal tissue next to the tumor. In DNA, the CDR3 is TGTGCCAGTCATAGGGACAGGGGATACTCCGGGGAGCTGTTTTTT. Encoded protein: CASHRDRGYSGELFF.